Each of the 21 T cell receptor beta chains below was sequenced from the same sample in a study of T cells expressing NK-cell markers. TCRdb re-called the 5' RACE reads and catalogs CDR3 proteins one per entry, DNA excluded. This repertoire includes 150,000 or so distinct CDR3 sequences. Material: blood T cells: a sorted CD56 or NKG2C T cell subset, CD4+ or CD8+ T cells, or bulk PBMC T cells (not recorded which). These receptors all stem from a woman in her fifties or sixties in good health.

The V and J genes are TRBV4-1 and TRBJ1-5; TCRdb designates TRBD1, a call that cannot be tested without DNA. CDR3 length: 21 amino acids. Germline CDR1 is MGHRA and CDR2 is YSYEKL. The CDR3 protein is CASSQSPSPGQALYSNQPQHF.

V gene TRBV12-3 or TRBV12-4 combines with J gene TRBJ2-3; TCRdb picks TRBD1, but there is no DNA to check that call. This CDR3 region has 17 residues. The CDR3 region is CASSSRPHRGSADTQYF.

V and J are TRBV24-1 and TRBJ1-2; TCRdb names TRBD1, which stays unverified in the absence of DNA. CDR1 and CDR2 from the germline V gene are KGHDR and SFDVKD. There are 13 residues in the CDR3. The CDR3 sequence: CATTDRDDYGYTF.

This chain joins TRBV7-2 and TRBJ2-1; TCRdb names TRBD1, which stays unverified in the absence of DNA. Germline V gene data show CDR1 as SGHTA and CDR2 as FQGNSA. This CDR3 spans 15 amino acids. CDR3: CASSLMLAGVNEQFF.

The CDR3 protein is CASVTGSQPQHF. V usage is TRBV12-3 or TRBV12-4 and J usage is TRBJ1-5. The CDR3 covers 12 residues.

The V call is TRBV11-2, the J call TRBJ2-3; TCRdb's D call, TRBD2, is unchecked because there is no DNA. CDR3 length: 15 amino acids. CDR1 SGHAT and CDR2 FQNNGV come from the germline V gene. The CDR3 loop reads CASSFQREGTDTQYF. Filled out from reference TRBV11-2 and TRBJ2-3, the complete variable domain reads EAGVAQSPRYKIIEKRQSVAFWCNPISGHATLYWYQQILGQGPKLLIQFQNNGVVDDSQLPKDRFSAERLKGVDSTLKIQPAKLEDSAVYLCASSFQREGTDTQYFGPGTRLTVL.

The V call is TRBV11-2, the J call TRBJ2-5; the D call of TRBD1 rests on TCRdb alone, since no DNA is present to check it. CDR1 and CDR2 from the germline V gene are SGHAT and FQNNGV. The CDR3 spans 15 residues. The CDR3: CASSLDPTGAETQYF.

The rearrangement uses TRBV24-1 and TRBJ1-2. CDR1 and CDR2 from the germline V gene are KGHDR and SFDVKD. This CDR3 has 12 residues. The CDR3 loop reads CATSDLRWGYTF.

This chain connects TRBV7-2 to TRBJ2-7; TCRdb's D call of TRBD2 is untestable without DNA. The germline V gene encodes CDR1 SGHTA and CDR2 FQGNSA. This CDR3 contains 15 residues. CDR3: CASSFRTSGTYEQYF.

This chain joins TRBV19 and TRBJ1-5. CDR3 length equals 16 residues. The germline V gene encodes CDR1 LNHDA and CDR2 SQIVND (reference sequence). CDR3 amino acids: CASSIGPEYSNQPQHF.

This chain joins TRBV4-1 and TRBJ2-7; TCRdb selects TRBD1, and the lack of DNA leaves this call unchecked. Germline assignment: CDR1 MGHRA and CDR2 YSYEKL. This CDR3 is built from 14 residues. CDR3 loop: CASSQEDTAYEQYF.

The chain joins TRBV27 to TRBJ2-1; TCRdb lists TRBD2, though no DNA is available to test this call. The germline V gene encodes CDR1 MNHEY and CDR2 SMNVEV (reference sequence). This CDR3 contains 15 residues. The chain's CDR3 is CASSFGLEPYNEQFF.

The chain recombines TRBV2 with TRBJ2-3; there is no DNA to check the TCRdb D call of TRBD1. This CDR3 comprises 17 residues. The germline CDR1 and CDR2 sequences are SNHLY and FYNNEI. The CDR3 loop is CASSDHRQGEWTDTQYF.

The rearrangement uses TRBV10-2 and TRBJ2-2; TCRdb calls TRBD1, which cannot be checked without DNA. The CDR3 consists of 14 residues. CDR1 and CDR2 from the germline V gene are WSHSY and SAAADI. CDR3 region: CASRDSSPRGELFF.

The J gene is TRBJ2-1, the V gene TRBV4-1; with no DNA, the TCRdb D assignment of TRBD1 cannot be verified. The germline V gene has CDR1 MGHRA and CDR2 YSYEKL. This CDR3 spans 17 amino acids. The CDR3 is CASSQDQPGPRYNEQFF.

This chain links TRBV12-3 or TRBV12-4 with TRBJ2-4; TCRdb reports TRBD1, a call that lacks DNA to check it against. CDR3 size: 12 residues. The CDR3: CATEDGGNIQYF.

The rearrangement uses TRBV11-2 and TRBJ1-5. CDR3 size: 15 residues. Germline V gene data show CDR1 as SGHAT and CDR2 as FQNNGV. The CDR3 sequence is CASSSGGASNQPQHF.

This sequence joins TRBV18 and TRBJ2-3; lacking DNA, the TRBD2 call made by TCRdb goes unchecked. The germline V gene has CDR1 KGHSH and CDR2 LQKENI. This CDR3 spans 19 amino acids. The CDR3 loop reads CASSPEDPPSGVTTDTQYF.

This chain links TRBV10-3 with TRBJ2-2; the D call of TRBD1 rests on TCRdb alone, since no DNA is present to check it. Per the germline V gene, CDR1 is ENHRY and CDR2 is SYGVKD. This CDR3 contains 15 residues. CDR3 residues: CAIMGTVWEDGELFF.

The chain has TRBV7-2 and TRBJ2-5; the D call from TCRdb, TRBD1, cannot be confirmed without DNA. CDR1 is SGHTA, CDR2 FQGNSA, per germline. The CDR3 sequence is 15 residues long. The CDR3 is CASSVGGDGQETQYF. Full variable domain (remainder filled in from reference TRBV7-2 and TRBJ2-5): GAGVSQSPSNKVTEKGKDVELRCDPISGHTALYWYRQSLGQGLEFLIYFQGNSAPDKSGLPSDRFSAERTGGSVSTLTIQRTQQEDSAVYLCASSVGGDGQETQYFGPGTRLLVL.

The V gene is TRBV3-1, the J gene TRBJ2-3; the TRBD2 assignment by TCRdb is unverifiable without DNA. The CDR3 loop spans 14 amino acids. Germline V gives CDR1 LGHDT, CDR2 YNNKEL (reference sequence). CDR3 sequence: CASRLAGELDTQYF.